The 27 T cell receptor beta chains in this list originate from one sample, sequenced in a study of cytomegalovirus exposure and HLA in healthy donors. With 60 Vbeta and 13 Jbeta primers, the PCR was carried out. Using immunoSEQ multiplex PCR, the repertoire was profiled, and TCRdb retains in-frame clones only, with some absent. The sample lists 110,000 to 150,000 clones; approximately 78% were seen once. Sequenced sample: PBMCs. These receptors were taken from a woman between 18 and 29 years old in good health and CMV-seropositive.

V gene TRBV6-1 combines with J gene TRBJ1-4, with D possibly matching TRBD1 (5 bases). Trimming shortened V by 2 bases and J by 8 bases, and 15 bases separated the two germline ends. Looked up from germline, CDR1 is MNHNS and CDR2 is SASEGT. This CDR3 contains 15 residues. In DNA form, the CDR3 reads TGTGCCAGCAGTGAACAGGGTGGATTGCGGGAAAAACTGTTTTTT. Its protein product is CASSEQGGLREKLFF.

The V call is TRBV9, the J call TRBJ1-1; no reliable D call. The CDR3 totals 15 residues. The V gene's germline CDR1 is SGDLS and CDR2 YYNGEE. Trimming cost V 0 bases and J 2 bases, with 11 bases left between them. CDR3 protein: CASSVALTGNTEAFF. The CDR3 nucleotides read TGTGCCAGCAGCGTAGCTCTGACTGGTAACACTGAAGCTTTCTTT.

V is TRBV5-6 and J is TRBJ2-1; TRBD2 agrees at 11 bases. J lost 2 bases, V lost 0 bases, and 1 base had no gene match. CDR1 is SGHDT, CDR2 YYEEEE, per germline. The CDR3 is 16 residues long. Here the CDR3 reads CASSLASGGPYNEQFF. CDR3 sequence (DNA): TGTGCCAGCAGCTTGGCTAGCGGGGGGCCCTACAATGAGCAGTTCTTC.

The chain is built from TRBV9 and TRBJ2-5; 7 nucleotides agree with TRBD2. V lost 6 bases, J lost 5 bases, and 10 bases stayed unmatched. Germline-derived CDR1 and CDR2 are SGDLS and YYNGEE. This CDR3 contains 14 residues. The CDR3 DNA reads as TGTGCCAGCAATCTGGGGGGGATAGGGGAGACCCAGTACTTC. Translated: CASNLGGIGETQYF. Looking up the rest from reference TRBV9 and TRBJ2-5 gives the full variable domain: DSGVTQTPKHLITATGQRVTLRCSPRSGDLSVYWYQQSLDQGLQFLIQYYNGEERAKGNILERFSAQQFPDLHSELNLSSLELGDSALYFCASNLGGIGETQYFGPGTRLLVL.

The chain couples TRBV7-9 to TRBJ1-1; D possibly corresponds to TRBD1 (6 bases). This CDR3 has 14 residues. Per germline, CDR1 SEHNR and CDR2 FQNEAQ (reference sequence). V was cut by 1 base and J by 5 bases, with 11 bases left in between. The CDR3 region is CASSLVQGYTEAFF. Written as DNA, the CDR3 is TGTGCCAGCAGCTTAGTACAGGGATATACTGAAGCTTTCTTT.

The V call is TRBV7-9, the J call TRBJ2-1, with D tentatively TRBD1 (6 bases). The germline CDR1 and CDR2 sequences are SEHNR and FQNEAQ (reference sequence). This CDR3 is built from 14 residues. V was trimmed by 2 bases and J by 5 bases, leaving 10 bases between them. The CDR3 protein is CASSLLQGHNEQFF. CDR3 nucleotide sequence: TGTGCCAGCAGCTTATTACAGGGCCACAATGAGCAGTTCTTC.

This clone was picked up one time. The chain's CDR3 is CASSKVALTLGLSSYEQYF. The CDR3 DNA sequence: TGTGCCAGCAGCAAAGTGGCTTTAACTCTGGGGCTGTCGTCCTACGAGCAGTACTTC. V and J are TRBV21-1 and TRBJ2-7; the tabulated D call, TRBD1, remains unverified against the DNA. TRBV21-1 is noted as a pseudogene. There are 19 residues in the CDR3.

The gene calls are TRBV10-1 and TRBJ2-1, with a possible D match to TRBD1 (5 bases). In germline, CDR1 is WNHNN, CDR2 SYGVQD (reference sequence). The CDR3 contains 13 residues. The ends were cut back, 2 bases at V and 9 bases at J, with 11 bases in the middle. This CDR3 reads CASSERGGGEQFF. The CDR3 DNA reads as TGCGCCAGCAGTGAGAGGGGTGGTGGTGAGCAGTTCTTC.

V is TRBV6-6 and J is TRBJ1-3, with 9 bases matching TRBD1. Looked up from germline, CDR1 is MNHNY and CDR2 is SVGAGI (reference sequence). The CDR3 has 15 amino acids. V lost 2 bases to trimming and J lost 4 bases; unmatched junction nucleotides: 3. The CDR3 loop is CASSYLGTGGNTIYF. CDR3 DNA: TGTGCCAGCAGTTACCTAGGGACAGGGGGAAACACCATATATTTT.

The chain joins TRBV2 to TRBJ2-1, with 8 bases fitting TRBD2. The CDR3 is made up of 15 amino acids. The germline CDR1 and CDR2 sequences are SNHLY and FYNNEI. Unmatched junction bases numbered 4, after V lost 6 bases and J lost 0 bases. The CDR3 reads CASSERGLSYNEQFF. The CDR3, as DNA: TGTGCCAGCAGCGAGCGGGGGCTCTCCTACAATGAGCAGTTCTTC.

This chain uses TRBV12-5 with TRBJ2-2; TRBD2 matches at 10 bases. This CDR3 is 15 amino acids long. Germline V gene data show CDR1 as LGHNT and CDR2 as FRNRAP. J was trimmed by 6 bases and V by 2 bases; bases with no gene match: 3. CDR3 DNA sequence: TGTGCTAGTGGTTTGTGGCTAGCGGGGGCCGGGGAGCTGTTTTTT. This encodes CASGLWLAGAGELFF.

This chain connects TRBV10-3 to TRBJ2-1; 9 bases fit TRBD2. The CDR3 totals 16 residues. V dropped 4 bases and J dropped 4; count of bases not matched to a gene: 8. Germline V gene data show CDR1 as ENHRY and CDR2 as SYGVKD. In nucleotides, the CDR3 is TGTGCCATCAGTGTCTTGGGCACTAGCGGGTACAATGAGCAGTTCTTC. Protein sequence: CAISVLGTSGYNEQFF.

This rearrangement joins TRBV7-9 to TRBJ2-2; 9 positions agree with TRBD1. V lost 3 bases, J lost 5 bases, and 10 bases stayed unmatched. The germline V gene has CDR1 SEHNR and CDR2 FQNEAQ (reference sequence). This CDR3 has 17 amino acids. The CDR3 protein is CASSLWAGQGFTGELFF. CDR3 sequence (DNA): TGTGCCAGCAGCTTGTGGGCCGGACAGGGGTTTACCGGGGAGCTGTTTTTT.

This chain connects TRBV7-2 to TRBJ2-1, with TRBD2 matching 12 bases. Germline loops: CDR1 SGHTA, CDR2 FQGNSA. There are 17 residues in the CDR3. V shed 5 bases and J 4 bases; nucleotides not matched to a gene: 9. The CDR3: CASSPGTSGGPYNEQFF. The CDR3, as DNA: TGTGCCAGCAGCCCAGGTACTAGCGGGGGGCCTTACAATGAGCAGTTCTTC.

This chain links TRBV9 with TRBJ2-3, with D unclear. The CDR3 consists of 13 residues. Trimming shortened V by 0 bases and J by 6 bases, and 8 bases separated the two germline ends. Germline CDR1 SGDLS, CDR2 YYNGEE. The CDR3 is CASSVDGPDTQYF. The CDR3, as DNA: TGTGCCAGCAGCGTAGATGGGCCCGATACGCAGTATTTT.

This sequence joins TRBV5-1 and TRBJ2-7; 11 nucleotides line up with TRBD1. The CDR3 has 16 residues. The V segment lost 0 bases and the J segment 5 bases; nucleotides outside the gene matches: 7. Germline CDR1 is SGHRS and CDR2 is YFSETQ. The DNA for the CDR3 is TGCGCCAGCAGCTTGGGGATCGGGACAGGGGGTAACGAGCAGTACTTC. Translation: CASSLGIGTGGNEQYF.

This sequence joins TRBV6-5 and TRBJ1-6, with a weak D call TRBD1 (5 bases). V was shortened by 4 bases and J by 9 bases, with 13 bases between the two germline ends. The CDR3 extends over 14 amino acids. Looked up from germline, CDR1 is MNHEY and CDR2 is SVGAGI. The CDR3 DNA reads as TGTGCCAGCAGTTTGACAGTCTCAGGTTCACCCCTCCACTTT. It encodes CASSLTVSGSPLHF.

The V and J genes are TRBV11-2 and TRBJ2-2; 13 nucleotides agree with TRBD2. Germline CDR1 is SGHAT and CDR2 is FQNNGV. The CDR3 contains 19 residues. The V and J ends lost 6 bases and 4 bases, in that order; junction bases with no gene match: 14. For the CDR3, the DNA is TGTGCCAGCAGTCAGATAGGACTAGCGGGGGCCGAGGGCACCGGGGAGCTGTTTTTT. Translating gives CASSQIGLAGAEGTGELFF.

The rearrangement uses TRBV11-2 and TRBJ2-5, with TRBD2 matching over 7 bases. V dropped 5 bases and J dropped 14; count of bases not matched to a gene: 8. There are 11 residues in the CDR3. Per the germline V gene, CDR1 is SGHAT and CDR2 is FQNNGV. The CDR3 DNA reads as TGTGCCAGCAGCCAAGAGCGGGGACTATACTTC. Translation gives CASSQERGLYF.

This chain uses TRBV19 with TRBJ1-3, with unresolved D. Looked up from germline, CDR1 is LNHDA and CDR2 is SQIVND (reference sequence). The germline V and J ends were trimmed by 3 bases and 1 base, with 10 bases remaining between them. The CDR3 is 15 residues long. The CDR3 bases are TGTGCCAGTAGTATTTCACCTAGTTCTGGAAACACCATATATTTT. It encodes CASSISPSSGNTIYF.

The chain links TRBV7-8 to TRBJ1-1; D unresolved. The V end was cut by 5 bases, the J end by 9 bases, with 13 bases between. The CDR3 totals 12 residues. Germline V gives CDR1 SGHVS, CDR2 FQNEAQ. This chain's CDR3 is CASSPDSSKAFF. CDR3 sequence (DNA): TGTGCCAGCAGCCCCGACTCTTCGAAAGCTTTCTTT. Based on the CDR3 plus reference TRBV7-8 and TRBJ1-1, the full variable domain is GAGVSQSPRYKVAKRGQDVALRCDPISGHVSLFWYQQALGQGPEFLTYFQNEAQLDKSGLPSDRFFAERPEGSVSTLKIQRTQQEDSAVYLCASSPDSSKAFFGQGTRLTVV.

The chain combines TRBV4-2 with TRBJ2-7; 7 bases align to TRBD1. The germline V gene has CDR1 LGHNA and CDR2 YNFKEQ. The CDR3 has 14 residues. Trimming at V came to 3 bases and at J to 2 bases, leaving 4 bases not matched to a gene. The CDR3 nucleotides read TGTGCCAGCAGCCAGGGGACAGCTACCTACGAGCAGTACTTC. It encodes CASSQGTATYEQYF.

CDR3 residues: CASSLGPTEETQYF. CDR3 DNA: TGCGCCAGCAGCTTGGGCCCCACGGAGGAGACCCAGTACTTC. This chain uses TRBV5-1 with TRBJ2-5; unclear D gene. The CDR3 loop spans 14 amino acids. Trimming took off 0 bases at V and 5 bases at J, with 11 bases between the two ends. Germline lookup yields CDR1 SGHRS and CDR2 YFSETQ.

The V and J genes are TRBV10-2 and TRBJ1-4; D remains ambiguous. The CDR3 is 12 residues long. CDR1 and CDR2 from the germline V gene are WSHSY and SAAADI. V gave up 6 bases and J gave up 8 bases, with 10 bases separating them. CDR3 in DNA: TGCGCCAGCAGCCTTGGGAGGGAAAAACTGTTTTTT. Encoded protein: CASSLGREKLFF.

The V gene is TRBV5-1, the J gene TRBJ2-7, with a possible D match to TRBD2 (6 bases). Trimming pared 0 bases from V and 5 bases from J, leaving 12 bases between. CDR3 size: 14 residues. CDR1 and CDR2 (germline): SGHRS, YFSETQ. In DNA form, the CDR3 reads TGCGCCAGCAGCTTGGCCGGAGGGGACCACGAGCAGTACTTC. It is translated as CASSLAGGDHEQYF.

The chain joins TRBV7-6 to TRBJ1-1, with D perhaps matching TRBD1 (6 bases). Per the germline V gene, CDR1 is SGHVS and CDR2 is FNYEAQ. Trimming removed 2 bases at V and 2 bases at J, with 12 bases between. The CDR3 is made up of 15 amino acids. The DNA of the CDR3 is TGTGCCAGCAGCTTAATGCAGGGGACAAACACTGAAGCTTTCTTT. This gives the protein CASSLMQGTNTEAFF.

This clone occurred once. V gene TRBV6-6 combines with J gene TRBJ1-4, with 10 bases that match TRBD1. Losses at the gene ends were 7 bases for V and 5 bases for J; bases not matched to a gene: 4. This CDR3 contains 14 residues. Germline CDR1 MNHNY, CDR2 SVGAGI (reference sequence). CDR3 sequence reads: CASTRQGANEKLFF. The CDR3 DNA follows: TGTGCCAGCACCCGACAGGGGGCAAATGAAAAACTGTTTTTT.